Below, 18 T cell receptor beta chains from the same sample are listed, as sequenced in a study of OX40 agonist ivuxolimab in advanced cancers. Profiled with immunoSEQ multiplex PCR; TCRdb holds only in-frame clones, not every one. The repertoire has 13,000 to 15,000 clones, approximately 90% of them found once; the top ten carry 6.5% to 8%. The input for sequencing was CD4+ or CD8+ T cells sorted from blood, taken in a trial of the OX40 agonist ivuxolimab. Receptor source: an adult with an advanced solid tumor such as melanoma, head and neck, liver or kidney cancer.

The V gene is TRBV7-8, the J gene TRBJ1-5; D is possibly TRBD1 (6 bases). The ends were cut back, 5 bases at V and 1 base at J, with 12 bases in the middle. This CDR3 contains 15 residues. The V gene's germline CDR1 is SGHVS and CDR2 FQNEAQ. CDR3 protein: CASSLRQASNQPQHF. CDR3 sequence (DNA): TGTGCCAGCAGCCTCCGACAGGCCAGCAATCAGCCCCAGCATTTT.

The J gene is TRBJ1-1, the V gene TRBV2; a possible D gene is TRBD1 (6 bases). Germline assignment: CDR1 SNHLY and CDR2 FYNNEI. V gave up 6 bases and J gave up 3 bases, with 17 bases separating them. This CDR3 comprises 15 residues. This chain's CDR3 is CASSADSPRDTEAFF. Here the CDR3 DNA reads TGTGCCAGCAGCGCGGACAGCCCGAGAGACACTGAAGCTTTCTTT. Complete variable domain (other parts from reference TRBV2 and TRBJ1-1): EPEVTQTPSHQVTQMGQEVILRCVPISNHLYFYWYRQILGQKVEFLVSFYNNEISEKSEIFDDQFSVERPDGSNFTLKIRSTKLEDSAMYFCASSADSPRDTEAFFGQGTRLTVV.

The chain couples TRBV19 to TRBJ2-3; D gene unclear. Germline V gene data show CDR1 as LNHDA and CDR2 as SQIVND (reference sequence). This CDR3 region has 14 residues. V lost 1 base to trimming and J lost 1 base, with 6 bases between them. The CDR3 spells CASSIGDRTDTQYF. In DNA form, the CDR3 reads TGTGCCAGTAGTATAGGAGATCGCACAGATACGCAGTATTTT.

CDR3 residues: CASSLSPFDYGYTF. For the CDR3, the DNA is TGTGCCAGCAGTTTAAGCCCATTTGACTATGGCTACACCTTC. The chain joins TRBV27 to TRBJ1-2; D gene unclear. The CDR3 is 14 residues long. The V end lost 2 bases, the J end lost 3 bases, and 10 bases lay between the germline ends. Germline values: CDR1 MNHEY, CDR2 SMNVEV (reference sequence).

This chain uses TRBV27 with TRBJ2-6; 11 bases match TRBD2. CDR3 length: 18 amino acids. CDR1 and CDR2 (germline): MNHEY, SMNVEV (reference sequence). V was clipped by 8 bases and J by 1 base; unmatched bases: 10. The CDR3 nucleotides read TGTGCCAGCGAGTTTAGCGGGGGGGATAAATCTGGGGCCAACGTCCTGACTTTC. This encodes CASEFSGGDKSGANVLTF.

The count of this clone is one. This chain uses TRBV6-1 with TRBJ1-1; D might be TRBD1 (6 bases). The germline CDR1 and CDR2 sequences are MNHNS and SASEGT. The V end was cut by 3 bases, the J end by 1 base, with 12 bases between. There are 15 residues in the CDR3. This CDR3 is CASSDLGGPNTEAFF. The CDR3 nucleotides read TGTGCCAGCAGTGATTTGGGGGGCCCGAACACTGAAGCTTTCTTT.

CDR3 region: CASSQEEGTKNIQYF. Here the CDR3 DNA reads TGTGCCAGCAGCCAAGAGGAGGGCACCAAAAACATTCAGTACTTC. The chain recombines TRBV4-2 with TRBJ2-4; the D gene is possibly TRBD2 (6 bases). Between the trimmed V and J ends, which lost 0 bases and 2 bases, there was a span of 8 bases. This CDR3 comprises 15 residues. The V gene's germline CDR1 is LGHNA and CDR2 YNFKEQ.

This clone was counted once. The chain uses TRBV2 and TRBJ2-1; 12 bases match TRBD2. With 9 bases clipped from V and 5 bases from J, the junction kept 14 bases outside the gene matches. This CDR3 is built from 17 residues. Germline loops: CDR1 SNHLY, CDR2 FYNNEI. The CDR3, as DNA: TGTGCCAGTAAGGACCGGACTAGCGGGGACCCTAACAATGAGCAGTTCTTC. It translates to CASKDRTSGDPNNEQFF.

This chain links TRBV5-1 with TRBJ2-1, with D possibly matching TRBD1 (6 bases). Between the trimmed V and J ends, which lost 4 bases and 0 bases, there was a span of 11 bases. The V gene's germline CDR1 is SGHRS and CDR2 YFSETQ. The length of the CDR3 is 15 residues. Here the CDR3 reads CASSLPGDSYNEQFF. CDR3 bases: TGCGCCAGCAGCCTGCCAGGGGACTCCTACAATGAGCAGTTCTTC.

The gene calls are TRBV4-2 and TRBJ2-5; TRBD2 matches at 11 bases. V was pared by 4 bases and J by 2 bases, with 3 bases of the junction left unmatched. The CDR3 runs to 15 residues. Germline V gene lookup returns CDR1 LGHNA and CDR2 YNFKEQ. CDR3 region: CASSLGTSGQETQYF. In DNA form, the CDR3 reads TGTGCCAGCAGCCTCGGGACTAGCGGACAAGAGACCCAGTACTTC.

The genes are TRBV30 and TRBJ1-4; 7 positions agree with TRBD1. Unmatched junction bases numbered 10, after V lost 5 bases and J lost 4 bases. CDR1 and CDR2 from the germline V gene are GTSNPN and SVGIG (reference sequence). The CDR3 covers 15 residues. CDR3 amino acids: CAWSPGGQINEKLFF. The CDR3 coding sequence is TGTGCCTGGTCTCCCGGGGGACAGATTAATGAAAAACTGTTTTTT.

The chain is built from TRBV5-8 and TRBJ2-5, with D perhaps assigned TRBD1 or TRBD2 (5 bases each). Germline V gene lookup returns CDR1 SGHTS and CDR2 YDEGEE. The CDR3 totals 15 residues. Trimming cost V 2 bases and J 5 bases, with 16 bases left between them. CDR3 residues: CASSFGQQEGETQYF. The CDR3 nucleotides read TGTGCCAGCAGCTTCGGACAACAAGAGGGGGAGACCCAGTACTTC. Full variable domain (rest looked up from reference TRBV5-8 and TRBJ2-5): EAGVTQSPTHLIKTRGQQATLRCSPISGHTSVYWYQQALGLGLQFLLWYDEGEERNRGNFPPRFSGRQFPNYSSELNVNALELEDSALYLCASSFGQQEGETQYFGPGTRLLVL.

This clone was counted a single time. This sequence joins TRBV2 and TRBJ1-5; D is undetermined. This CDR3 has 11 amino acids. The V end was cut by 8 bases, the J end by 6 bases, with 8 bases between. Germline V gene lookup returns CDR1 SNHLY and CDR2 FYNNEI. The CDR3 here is CASGTSQPQHF. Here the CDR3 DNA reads TGTGCCAGCGGCACAAGTCAGCCCCAGCATTTT.

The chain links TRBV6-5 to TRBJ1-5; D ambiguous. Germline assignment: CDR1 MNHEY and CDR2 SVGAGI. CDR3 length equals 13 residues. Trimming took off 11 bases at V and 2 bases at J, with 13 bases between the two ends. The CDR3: CASGGEGNQPQHF. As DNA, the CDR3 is TGTGCCTCGGGAGGAGAGGGCAATCAGCCCCAGCATTTT.

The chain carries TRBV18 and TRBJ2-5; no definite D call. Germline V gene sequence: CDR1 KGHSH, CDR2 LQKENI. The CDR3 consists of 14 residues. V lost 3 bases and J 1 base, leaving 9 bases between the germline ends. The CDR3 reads CASSPRTAQETQYF. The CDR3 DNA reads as TGTGCCAGCTCACCGCGGACGGCCCAAGAGACCCAGTACTTC.

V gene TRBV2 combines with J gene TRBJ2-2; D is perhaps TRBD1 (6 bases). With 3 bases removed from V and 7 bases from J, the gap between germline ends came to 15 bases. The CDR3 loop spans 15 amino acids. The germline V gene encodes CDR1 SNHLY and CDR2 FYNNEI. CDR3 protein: CASSENRAPNGELFF. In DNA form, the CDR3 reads TGTGCCAGCAGTGAGAACAGGGCTCCAAACGGGGAGCTGTTTTTT.

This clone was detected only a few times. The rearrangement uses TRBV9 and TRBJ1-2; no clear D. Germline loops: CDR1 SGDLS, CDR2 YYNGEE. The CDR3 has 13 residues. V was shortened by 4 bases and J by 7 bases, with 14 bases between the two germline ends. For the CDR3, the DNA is TGTGCCAGCAGCAGCGGACGTGACGGTGGCTACACCTTC. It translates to CASSSGRDGGYTF.

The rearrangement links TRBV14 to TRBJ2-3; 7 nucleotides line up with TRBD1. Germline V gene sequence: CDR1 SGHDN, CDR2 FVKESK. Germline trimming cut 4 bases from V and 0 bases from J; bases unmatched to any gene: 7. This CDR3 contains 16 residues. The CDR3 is CASSLDRAPSTDTQYF. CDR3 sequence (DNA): TGTGCCAGCAGCCTTGACAGGGCCCCTAGCACAGATACGCAGTATTTT.